This T cell receptor (beta chain) was found in a study of shared clonotypes between healthy human individuals. Profiled with immunoSEQ multiplex PCR; TCRdb holds only in-frame clones, not every one. The sample has more than 2 million clones, 90% to 96% seen once; the top ten hold approximately 0.13%. Sample: naive CD4+ T cells sorted from blood. Subset indicated: CD45RA+ positively selected. The TCR was taken from a man aged 18 to 30 in good health.

CDR3 nucleotides: TGTGCCTGGAATCGAGAATACACTGAAGCTTTCTTT. Its translation: CAWNREYTEAFF. V usage is TRBV30 and J usage is TRBJ1-1, with no clear D. The germline V gene has CDR1 GTSNPN and CDR2 SVGIG (reference sequence). The CDR3 covers 12 residues. V dropped 4 bases and J dropped 3 bases, with 9 bases sitting between them. Using reference TRBV30 and TRBJ1-1 for the parts outside the CDR3, the full variable domain is SQTIHQWPATLVQPVGSPLSLECTVEGTSNPNLYWYRQAAGRGLQLLFYSVGIGQISSEVPQNLSASRPQDRQFILSSKKLLLSDSGFYLCAWNREYTEAFFGQGTRLTVV.